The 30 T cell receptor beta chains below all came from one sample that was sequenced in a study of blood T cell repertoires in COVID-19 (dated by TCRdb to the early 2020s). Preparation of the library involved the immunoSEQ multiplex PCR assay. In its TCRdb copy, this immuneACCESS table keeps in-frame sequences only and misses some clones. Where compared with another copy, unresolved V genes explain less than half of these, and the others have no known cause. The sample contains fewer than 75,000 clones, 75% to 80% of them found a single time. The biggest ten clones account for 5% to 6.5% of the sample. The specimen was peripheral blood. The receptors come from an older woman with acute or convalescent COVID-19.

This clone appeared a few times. CDR3 sequence: CASIHPGLRTGSNQPQHF. CDR3 coding DNA: TGTGCCAGCATCCACCCGGGGTTGAGGACTGGGAGCAATCAGCCCCAGCATTTT. This chain joins TRBV28 and TRBJ1-5; D is undetermined. Germline CDR1 reads MDHEN; CDR2 reads SYDVKM. The CDR3 is 18 amino acids. V lost 7 bases to trimming and J lost 1 base, with 23 bases between them.

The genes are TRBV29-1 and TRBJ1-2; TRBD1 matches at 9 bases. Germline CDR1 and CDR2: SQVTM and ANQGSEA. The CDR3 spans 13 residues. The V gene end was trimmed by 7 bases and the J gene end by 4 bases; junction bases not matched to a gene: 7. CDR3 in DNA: TGCAGCGCTACGGGACAGGGAGGCTATGGCTACACCTTC. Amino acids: CSATGQGGYGYTF.

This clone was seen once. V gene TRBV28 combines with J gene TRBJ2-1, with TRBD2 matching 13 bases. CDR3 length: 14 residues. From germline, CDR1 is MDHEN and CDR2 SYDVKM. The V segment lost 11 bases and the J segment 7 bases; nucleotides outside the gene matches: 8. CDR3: CAVLGLAGANEQFF. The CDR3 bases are TGTGCCGTCTTAGGACTAGCGGGGGCAAATGAGCAGTTCTTC.

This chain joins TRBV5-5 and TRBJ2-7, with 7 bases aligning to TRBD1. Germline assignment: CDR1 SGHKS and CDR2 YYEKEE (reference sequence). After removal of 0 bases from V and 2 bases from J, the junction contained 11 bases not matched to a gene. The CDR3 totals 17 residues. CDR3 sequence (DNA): TGTGCCAGCAGCTTGGAGACCGGGACAGTGGTAGCCTACGAGCAGTACTTC. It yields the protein CASSLETGTVVAYEQYF.

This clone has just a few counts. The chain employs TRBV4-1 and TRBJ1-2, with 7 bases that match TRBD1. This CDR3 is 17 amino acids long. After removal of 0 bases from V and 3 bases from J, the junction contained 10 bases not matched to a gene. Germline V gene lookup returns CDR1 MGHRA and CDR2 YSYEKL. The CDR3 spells CASSQDLGTVPHYGYTF. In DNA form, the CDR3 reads TGCGCCAGCAGCCAAGATTTGGGGACAGTGCCCCACTATGGCTACACCTTC.

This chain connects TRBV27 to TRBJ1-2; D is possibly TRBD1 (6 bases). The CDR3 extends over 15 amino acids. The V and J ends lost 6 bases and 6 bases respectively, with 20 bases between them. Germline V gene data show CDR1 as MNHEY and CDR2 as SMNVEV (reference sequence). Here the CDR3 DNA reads TGTGCCAGCAGAGGCACAGGGTCGTCGGTTAATGGCTACACCTTC. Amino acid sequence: CASRGTGSSVNGYTF.

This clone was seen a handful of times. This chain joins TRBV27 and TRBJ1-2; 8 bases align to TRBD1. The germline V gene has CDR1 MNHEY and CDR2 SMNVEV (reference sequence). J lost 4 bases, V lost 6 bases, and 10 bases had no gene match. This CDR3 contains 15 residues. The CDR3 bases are TGTGCCAGCAGCCCCCCCGGACAGGGACTCTATGGCTACACCTTC. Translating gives CASSPPGQGLYGYTF.

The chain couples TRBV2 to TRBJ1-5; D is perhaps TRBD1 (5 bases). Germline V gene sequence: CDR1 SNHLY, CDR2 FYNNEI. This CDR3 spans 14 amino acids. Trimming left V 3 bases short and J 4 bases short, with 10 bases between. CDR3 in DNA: TGTGCCAGCAGTGACAGGGTAGTAAATCAGCCCCAGCATTTT. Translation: CASSDRVVNQPQHF.

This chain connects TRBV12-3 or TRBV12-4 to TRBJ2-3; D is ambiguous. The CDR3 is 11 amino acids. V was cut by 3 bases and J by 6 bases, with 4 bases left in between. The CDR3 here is CASSFSDTQYF. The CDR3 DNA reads TGTGCCAGCAGTTTTTCGGATACGCAGTATTTT.

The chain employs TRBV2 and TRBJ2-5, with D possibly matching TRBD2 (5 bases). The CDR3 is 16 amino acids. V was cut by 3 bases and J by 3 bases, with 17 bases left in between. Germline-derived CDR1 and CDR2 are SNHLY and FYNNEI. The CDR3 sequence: CASSEVQEEGEETQYF. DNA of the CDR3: TGTGCCAGCAGTGAGGTTCAGGAGGAAGGAGAAGAGACCCAGTACTTC.

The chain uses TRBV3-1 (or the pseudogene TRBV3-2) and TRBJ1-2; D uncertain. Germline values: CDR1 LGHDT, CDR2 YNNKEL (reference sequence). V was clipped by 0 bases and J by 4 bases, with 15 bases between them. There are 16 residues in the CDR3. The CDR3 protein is CASSQDPWQAGYGYTF. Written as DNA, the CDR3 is TGTGCCAGCAGCCAAGATCCGTGGCAGGCCGGCTATGGCTACACCTTC.

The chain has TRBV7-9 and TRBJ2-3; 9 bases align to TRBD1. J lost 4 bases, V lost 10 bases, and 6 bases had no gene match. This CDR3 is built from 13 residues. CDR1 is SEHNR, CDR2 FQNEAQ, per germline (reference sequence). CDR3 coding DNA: TGTGCCACCTCGGGACAGGGTTCAGATACGCAGTATTTT. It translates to CATSGQGSDTQYF.

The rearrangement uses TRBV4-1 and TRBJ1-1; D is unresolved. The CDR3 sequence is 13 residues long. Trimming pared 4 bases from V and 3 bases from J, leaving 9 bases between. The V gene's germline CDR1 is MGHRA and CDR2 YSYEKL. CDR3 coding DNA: TGCGCCAGCAGCCGGGAGAGGGACACTGAAGCTTTCTTT. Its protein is CASSRERDTEAFF.

For the CDR3, the DNA is TGTGCCAGCAGCTTTGGACAGGGGATGAACACCGGGGAGCTGTTTTTT. Amino acid sequence: CASSFGQGMNTGELFF. This sequence joins TRBV7-9 and TRBJ2-2; 9 nucleotides match TRBD1. The CDR3 consists of 16 residues. With 3 bases clipped from V and 1 base from J, the junction kept 3 bases outside the gene matches. Germline values: CDR1 SEHNR, CDR2 FQNEAQ (reference sequence).

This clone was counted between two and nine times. CDR3 loop: CASSPGQGGYEQYF. DNA for the CDR3: TGTGCCAGTAGCCCGGGACAGGGGGGCTACGAGCAGTACTTC. The chain carries TRBV19 and TRBJ2-7, with 11 bases identical to TRBD1. The germline V gene encodes CDR1 LNHDA and CDR2 SQIVND (reference sequence). There are 14 residues in the CDR3. Germline trimming cut 6 bases from V and 3 bases from J; bases unmatched to any gene: 4.

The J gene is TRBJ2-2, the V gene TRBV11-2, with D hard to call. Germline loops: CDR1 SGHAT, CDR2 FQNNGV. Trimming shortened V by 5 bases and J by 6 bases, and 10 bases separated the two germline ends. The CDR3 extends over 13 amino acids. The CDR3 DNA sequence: TGTGCCAGCAGCCCTCGGTTTTCCGGGGAGCTGTTTTTT. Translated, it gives CASSPRFSGELFF.

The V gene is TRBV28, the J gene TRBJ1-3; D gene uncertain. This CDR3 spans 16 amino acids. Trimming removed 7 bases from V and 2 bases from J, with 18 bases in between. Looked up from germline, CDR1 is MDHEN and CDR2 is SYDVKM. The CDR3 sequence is CASISGGSKAGNTIYF. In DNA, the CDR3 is TGTGCCAGCATCTCTGGCGGGTCGAAAGCTGGAAACACCATATATTTT.

The CDR3, as DNA: TGTGCCATCAGTGAGTCCAGCGGGGGTTATACGCAGTATTTT. This gives the protein CAISESSGGYTQYF. The chain uses TRBV10-3 and TRBJ2-3; 8 nucleotides line up with TRBD2. Trimming at V came to 0 bases and at J to 7 bases, leaving 3 bases not matched to a gene. Germline CDR1 ENHRY, CDR2 SYGVKD. CDR3 size: 14 residues.

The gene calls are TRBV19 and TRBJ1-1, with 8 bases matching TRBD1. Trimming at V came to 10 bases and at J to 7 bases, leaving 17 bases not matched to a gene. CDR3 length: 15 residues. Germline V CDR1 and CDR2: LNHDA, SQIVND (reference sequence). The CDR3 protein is CAITGGPGAVGEAFF. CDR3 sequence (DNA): TGTGCCATCACAGGGGGTCCGGGGGCTGTGGGTGAAGCTTTCTTT.

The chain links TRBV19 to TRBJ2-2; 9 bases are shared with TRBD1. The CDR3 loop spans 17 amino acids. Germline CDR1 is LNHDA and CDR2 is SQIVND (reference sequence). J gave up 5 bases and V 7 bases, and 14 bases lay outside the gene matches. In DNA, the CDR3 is TGTGCCAGTAAGGGGGCCCAAAGACAGGGGGTAACCGGGGAGCTGTTTTTT. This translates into CASKGAQRQGVTGELFF.

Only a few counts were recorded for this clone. In DNA, the CDR3 is TGCGCCAGCAGCCAATTTGGGGGGGCTAGATACACTGAAGCTTTCTTT. Translation: CASSQFGGARYTEAFF. This chain joins TRBV4-1 and TRBJ1-1, with D possibly TRBD1 on 6 matching bases. Germline V gene lookup returns CDR1 MGHRA and CDR2 YSYEKL. The CDR3 is made up of 16 amino acids. Trimming stripped 2 bases from V and 3 bases from J, with 16 bases between.

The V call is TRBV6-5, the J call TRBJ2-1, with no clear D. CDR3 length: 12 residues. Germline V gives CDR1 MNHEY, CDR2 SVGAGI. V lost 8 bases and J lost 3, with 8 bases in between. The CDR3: CASRGVYNEQFF. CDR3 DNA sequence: TGTGCCAGCCGCGGAGTCTACAATGAGCAGTTCTTC.

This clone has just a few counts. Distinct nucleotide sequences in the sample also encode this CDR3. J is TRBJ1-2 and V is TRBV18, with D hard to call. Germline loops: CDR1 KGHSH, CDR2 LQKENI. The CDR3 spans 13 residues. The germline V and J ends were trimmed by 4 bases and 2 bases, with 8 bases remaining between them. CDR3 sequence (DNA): TGTGCCAGCTCACGCGAGCAAAACTATGGCTACACCTTC. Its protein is CASSREQNYGYTF. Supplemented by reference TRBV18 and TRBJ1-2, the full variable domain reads NAGVMQNPRHLVRRRGQEARLRCSPMKGHSHVYWYRQLPEEGLKFMVYLQKENIIDESGMPKERFSAEFPKEGPSILRIQQVVRGDSAAYFCASSREQNYGYTFGSGTRLTVV.

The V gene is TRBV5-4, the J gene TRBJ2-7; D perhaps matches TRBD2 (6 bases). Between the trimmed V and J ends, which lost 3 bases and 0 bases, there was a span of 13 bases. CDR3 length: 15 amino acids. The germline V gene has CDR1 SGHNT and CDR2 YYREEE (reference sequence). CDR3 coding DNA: TGTGCCAGCAGCTCCAAGGAGGGAAGCTCCTACGAGCAGTACTTC. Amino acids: CASSSKEGSSYEQYF.

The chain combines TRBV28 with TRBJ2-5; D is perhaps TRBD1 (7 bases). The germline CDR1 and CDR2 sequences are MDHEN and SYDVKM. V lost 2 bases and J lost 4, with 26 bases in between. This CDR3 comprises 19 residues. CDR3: CASSLEGARTERAPETQYF. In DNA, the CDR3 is TGTGCCAGCAGTTTAGAGGGGGCTCGTACCGAGCGGGCTCCAGAGACCCAGTACTTC.

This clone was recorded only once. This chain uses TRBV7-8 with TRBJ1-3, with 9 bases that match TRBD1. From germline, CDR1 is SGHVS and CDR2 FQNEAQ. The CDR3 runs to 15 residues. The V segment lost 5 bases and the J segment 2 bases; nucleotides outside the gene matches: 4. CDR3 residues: CASSTRQGAGNTIYF. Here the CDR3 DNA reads TGTGCCAGCAGCACGAGACAGGGGGCTGGAAACACCATATATTTT.

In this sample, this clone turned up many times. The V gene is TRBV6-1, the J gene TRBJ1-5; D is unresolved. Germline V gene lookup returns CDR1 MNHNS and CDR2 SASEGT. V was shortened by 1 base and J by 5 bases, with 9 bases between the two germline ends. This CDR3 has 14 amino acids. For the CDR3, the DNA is TGTGCCAGCAGTGAAGTCTCCCGGGATCAGCCCCAGCATTTT. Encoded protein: CASSEVSRDQPQHF.

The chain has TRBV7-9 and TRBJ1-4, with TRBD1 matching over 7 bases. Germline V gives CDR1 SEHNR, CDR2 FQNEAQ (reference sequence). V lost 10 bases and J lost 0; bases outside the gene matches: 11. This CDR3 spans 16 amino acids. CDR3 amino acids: CAIQPTGSATNEKLFF. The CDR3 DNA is TGTGCCATCCAACCGACAGGGTCTGCAACTAATGAAAAACTGTTTTTT.

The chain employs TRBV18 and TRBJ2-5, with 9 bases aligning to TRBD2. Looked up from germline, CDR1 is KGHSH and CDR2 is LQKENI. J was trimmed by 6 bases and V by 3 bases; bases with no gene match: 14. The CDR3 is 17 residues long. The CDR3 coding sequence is TGTGCCAGCTCACCGCAGCTAGCGGGGCGATTGGAAAAGACCCAGTACTTC. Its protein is CASSPQLAGRLEKTQYF. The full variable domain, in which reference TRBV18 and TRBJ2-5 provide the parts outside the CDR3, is NAGVMQNPRHLVRRRGQEARLRCSPMKGHSHVYWYRQLPEEGLKFMVYLQKENIIDESGMPKERFSAEFPKEGPSILRIQQVVRGDSAAYFCASSPQLAGRLEKTQYFGPGTRLLVL.

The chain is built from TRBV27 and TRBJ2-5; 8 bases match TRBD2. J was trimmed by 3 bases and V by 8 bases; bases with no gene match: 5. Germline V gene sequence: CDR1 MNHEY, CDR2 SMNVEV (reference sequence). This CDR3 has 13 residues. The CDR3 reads CASHSGVEETQYF. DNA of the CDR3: TGTGCCAGCCATAGCGGGGTGGAAGAGACCCAGTACTTC.